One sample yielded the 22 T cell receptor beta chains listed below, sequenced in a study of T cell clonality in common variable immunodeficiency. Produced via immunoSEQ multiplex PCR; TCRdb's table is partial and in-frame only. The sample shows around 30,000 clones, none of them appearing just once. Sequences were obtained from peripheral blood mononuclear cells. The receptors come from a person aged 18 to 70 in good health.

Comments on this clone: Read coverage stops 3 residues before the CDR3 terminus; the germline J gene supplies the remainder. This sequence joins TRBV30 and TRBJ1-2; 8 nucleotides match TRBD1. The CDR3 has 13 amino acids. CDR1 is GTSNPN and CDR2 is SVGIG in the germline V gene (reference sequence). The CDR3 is CAWTRQGKHDYTF. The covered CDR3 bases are TGTGCCTGGACCAGACAGGGGAAGCATGAC.

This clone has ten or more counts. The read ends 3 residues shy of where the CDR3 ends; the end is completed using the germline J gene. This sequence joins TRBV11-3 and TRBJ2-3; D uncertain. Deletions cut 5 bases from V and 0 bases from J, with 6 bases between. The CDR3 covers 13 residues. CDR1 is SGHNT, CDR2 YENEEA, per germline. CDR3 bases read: TGTGCCAGCAGCGTAATGAGCACAGATACG. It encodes CASSVMSTDT. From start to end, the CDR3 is CASSVMSTDTQYF.

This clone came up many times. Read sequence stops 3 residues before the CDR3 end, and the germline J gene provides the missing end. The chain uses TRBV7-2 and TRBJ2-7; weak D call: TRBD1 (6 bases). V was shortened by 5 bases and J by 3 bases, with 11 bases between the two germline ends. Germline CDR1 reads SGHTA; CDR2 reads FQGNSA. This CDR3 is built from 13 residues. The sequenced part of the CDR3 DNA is TGTGCCAGCAGCCCCCACAGGGTCTACGAG. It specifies CASSPHRVYE. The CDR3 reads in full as CASSPHRVYEQYF.

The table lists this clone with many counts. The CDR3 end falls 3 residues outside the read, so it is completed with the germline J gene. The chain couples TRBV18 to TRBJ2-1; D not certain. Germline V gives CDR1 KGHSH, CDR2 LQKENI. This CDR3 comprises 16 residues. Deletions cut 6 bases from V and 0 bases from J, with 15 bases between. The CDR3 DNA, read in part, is TGTGCCAGCTCGCCCGACTGGGTTAGCTCCTACAATGAG. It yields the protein CASSPDWVSSYNE. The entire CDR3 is CASSPDWVSSYNEQFF.

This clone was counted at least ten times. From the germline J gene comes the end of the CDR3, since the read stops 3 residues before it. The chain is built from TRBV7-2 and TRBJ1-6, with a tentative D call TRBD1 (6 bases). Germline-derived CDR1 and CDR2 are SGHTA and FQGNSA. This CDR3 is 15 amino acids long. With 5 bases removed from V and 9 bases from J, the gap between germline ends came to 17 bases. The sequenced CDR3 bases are TGTGCCAGCAGCCCTCAGGGGTGGTCGGGTTCACCC. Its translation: CASSPQGWSGSP. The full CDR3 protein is CASSPQGWSGSPLHF.

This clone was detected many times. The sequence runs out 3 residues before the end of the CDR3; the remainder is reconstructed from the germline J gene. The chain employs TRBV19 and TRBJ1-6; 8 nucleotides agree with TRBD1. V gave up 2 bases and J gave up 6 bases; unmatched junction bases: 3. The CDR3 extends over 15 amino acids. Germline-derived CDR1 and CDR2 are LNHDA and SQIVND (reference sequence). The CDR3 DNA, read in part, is TGTGCCAGTAGTATAACTACAGGGGGTAATTCACCC. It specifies CASSITTGGNSP. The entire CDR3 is CASSITTGGNSPLHF.

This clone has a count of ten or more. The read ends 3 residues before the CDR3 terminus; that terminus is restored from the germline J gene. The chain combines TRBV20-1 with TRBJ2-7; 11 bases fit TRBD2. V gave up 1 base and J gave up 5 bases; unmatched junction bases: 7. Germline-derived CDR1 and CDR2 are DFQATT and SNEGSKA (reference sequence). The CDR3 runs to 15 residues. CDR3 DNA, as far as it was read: TGCAGTGCTAGAGTAGCGGGAGGGCCACAGAACGAG. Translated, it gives CSARVAGGPQNE. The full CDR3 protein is CSARVAGGPQNEQYF.

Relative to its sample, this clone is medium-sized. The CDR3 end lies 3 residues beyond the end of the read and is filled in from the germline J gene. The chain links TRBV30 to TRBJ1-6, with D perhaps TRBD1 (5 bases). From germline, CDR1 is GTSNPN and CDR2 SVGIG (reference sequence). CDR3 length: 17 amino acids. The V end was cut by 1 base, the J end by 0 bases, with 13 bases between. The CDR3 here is CAWSEGAGSSYNSPLHF. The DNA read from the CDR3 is TGTGCCTGGAGTGAAGGGGCAGGGAGCTCCTATAATTCACCC.

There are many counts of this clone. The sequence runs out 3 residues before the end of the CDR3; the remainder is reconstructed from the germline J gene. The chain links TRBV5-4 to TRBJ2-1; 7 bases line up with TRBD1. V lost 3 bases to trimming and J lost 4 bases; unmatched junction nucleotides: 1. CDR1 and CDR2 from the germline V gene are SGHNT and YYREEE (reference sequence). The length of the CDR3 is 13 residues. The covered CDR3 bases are TGTGCCAGCAGCTGGGGACAGTACAATGAG. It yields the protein CASSWGQYNE. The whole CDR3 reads CASSWGQYNEQFF.

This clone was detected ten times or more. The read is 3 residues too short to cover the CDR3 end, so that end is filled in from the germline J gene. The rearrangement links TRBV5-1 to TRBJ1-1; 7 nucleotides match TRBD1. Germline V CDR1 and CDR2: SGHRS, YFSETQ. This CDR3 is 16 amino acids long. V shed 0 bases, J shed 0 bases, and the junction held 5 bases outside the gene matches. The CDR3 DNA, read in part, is TGCGCCAGCAGCTTGGCCGGGACAGTTTTGAACACTGAA. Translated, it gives CASSLAGTVLNTE. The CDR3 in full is CASSLAGTVLNTEAFF.

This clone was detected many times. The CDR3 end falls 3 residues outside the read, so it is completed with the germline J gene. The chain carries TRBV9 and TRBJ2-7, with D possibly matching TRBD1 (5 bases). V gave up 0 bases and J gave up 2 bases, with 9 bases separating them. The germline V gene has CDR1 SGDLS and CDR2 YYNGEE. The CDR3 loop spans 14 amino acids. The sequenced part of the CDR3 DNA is TGTGCCAGCAGCGTAGCAGGGCTAGCCTACGAG. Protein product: CASSVAGLAYE. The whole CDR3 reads CASSVAGLAYEQYF.

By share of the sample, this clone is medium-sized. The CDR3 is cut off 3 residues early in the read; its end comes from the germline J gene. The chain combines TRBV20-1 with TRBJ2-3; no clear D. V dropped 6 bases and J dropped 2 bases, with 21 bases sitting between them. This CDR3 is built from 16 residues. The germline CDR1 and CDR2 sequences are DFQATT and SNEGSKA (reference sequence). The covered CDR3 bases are TGCAGTGCGAGTGCCGGAACAGCACGGTCCACAGATACG. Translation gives CSASAGTARSTDT. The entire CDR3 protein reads CSASAGTARSTDTQYF.

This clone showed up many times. The CDR3 sequence is CSAILGRDTQYF. CDR3 DNA (partial): TGCAGTGCAATACTAGGTCGGGATACG. This rearrangement joins TRBV20-1 to TRBJ2-3; possibly TRBD2 for D (5 bases). The read comes to an end 3 residues before the CDR3 does, leaving the germline J gene to fill in the end. Per germline, CDR1 DFQATT and CDR2 SNEGSKA (reference sequence). This CDR3 spans 12 amino acids. The V end lost 6 bases, the J end lost 6 bases, and 13 bases lay between the germline ends.

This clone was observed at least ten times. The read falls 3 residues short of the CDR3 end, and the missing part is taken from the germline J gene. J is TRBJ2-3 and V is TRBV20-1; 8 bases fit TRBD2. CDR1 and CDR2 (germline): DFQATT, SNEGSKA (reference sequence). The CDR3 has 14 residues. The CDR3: CSARRGAPLETQYF. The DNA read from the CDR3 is TGCAGTGCCCGGCGGGGGGCCCCTTTAGAGACG.

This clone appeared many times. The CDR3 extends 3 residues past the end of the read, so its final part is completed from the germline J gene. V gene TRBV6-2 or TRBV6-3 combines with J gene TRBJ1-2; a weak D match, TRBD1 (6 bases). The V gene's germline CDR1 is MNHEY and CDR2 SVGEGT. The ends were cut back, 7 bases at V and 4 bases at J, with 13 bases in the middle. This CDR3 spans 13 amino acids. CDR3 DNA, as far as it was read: TGTGCCAGCACTTGGACAGAAGTCTATGGC. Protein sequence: CASTWTEVYG. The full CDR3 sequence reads CASTWTEVYGYTF.

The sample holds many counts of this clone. The CDR3 loop is CSARDQSQRQETQYF. CDR3 DNA (partial): TGCAGTGCTAGAGATCAATCCCAGCGGCAAGAGACC. This chain joins TRBV20-1 and TRBJ2-5, with D possibly being TRBD2 (5 bases). The read falls 3 residues short of the CDR3 end, and the missing part is taken from the germline J gene. This CDR3 region has 15 residues. Per germline, CDR1 DFQATT and CDR2 SNEGSKA (reference sequence). Trimming left V 0 bases short and J 2 bases short, with 13 bases between.

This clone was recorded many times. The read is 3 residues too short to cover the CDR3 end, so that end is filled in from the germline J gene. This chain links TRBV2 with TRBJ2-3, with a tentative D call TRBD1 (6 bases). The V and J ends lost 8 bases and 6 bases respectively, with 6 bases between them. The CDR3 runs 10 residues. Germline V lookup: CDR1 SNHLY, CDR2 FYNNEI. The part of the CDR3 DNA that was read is TGTGCCAGCCAGGGGGATACG. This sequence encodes CASQGDT. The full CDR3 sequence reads CASQGDTQYF.

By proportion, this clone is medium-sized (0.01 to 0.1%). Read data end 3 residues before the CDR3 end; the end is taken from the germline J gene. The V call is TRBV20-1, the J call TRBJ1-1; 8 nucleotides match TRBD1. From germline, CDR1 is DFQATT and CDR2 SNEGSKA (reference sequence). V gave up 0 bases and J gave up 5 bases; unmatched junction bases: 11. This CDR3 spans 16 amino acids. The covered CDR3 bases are TGCAGTGCTAGAGATCCAGGGGGCTGGGGGGATACTGAA. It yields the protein CSARDPGGWGDTE. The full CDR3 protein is CSARDPGGWGDTEAFF.

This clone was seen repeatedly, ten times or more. The sequenced part of the CDR3 DNA is TGTGCCAGCAGCCAAGAGACGGACAGTAGTACTGAA. This gives the protein CASSQETDSSTE. The complete CDR3 reads CASSQETDSSTEAFF. The chain uses TRBV4-2 and TRBJ1-1; possibly TRBD1 for D (6 bases). The read finishes 3 residues shy of the CDR3 end, and the germline J gene is used to complete it. In germline, CDR1 is LGHNA, CDR2 YNFKEQ. The CDR3 sequence is 15 residues long. Trimming removed 0 bases from V and 5 bases from J, with 13 bases in between.

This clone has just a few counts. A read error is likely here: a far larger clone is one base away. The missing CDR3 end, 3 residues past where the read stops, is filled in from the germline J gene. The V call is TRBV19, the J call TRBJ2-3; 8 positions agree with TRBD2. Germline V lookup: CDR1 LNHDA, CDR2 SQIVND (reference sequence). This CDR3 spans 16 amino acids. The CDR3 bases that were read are TGTGCCATTAGTACCTCGGGGGGGCATAGGATAGATACG. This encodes CAISTSGGHRIDT. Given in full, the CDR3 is CAISTSGGHRIDTQYF.

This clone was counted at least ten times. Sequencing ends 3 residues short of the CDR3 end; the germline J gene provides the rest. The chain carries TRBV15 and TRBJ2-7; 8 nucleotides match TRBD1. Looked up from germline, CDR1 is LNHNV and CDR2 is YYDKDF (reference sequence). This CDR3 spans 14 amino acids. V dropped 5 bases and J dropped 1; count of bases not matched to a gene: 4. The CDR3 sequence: CATSLRGPSYEQYF. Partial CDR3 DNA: TGTGCCACCAGCCTCAGGGGGCCATCCTACGAG.

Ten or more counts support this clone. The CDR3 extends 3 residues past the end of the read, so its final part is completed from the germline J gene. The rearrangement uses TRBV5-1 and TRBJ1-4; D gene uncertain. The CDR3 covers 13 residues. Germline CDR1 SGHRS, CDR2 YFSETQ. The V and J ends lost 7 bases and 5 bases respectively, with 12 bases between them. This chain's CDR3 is CASAADFNEKLFF. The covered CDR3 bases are TGCGCCAGCGCGGCGGACTTCAATGAAAAA.